This T cell receptor beta chain was sequenced for a study of blood T cell repertoires in COVID-19. Repertoires were generated with immunoSEQ multiplex PCR, while TCRdb's copy carries only in-frame clones and drops some. The profile covers roughly 340,000 clones, with 85% to 90% appearing a single time and approximately 1% taken by the ten largest. Individuals drawn from around 25 US areas were about 18 to 95 years old. The V gene's germline CDR1 is MDHEN and CDR2 SYDVKM. The CDR3 contains 15 residues. The V end lost 6 bases, the J end lost 4 bases, and 16 bases lay between the germline ends. This TCR was recovered from a young man who had recovered from COVID-19. The specimen sequenced was PBMCs or T cells enriched from blood (not recorded which). The chain uses TRBV28 and TRBJ2-1; D is possibly TRBD1 (5 bases). This chain's CDR3 is CASSLDRQLYNEQFF. The CDR3 DNA sequence: TGTGCCAGCAGCTTAGACAGACAATTATACAATGAGCAGTTCTTC.